This TCR beta chain was captured by sequencing in a study of T cell responses to AZD1222 COVID-19 vaccine. Study results and caveats: The sample set comprised mostly white British donors with more females, and clonal diversity was possibly underestimated.

The germline V gene has CDR1 SEHNR and CDR2 FQNEAQ (reference sequence). Trimming took 5 bases from V and 3 from J, leaving 14 bases between them. The CDR3 runs to 15 residues. Profiled with immunoSEQ multiplex PCR; TCRdb holds only in-frame clones, not every one. The sample consists of 170,000 or so clones, over 75% of them appearing once. Details on this clone: Antigen: not known.

Material: peripheral blood, obtained on day 0 of AZD1222 vaccination. This TCR was sampled from an adult in good health. The rearrangement uses TRBV7-9 and TRBJ2-1, with a tentative D call TRBD2 (6 bases). The CDR3, as DNA: TGTGCCAGCAGCCCTTCGGGGGTGGGCTACAATGAGCAGTTCTTC. As protein: CASSPSGVGYNEQFF.